A single sample is the source of the 9 T cell receptor beta chains below, sequenced in a study of control samples from healthy donors and cancer patients. Libraries were prepared by immunoSEQ multiplex PCR; TCRdb keeps only in-frame clonotypes and omits some of them. There are over 100,000 clones in the sample; about nine tenths occur only once, and 2.1% lies in the top ten. Sequenced sample: blood. These receptors all come from a woman between 50 and 59 years old in good health.

The genes are TRBV27 and TRBJ2-3, with 8 bases lining up with TRBD2. Unmatched junction bases numbered 4, after V lost 6 bases and J lost 2 bases. This CDR3 has 14 amino acids. The germline V gene encodes CDR1 MNHEY and CDR2 SMNVEV (reference sequence). The CDR3 DNA follows: TGTGCCAGCAGAATAGCGGGGCCCACAGATACGCAGTATTTT. Translating gives CASRIAGPTDTQYF.

This clone was picked up one time. The chain carries TRBV6-5 and TRBJ2-5; D may be TRBD1 (6 bases). The V end was cut by 4 bases, the J end by 1 base, with 16 bases between. The CDR3 runs 16 residues. From germline, CDR1 is MNHEY and CDR2 SVGAGI. CDR3 residues: CASSLFGTRVQETQYF. The CDR3 bases are TGTGCCAGCAGTTTATTCGGGACAAGGGTCCAAGAGACCCAGTACTTC.

This clone was found once. The genes are TRBV6-4 and TRBJ1-2, with D maybe TRBD1 (5 bases). This CDR3 is built from 13 residues. Germline values: CDR1 MRHNA, CDR2 SNTAGT. V was trimmed by 0 bases and J by 7 bases, leaving 9 bases between them. CDR3 bases: TGTGCCAGCAGTGACTCAGGGGACCGTGGCTACACCTTC. This codes for CASSDSGDRGYTF.

The chain is built from TRBV6-6 and TRBJ2-7; D possibly corresponds to TRBD1 (6 bases). V lost 6 bases and J lost 5, with 14 bases in between. The CDR3 loop spans 13 amino acids. Germline V gene data show CDR1 as MNHNY and CDR2 as SVGAGI (reference sequence). The chain's CDR3 is CASSSRGTHEQYF. The CDR3 DNA reads as TGTGCCAGCAGCTCACGAGGGACACACGAGCAGTACTTC.

The V gene is TRBV6-5, the J gene TRBJ2-2, with 10 bases that match TRBD2. The germline V gene has CDR1 MNHEY and CDR2 SVGAGI. The V and J ends lost 4 bases and 3 bases, in that order; junction bases with no gene match: 2. The CDR3 length is 15 residues. The CDR3 loop reads CASSSSGGYTGELFF. Here the CDR3 DNA reads TGTGCCAGCAGTTCTAGCGGGGGATACACCGGGGAGCTGTTTTTT.

The J gene is TRBJ2-2, the V gene TRBV5-6; 7 positions match TRBD2. From germline, CDR1 is SGHDT and CDR2 YYEEEE. Trimming removed 3 bases from V and 0 bases from J; junction bases left unmatched: 11. The CDR3 spans 18 residues. The CDR3, as DNA: TGTGCCAGCAGCTGGACGGGAGGTTCCCTAACGAACACCGGGGAGCTGTTTTTT. Protein: CASSWTGGSLTNTGELFF. The entire variable domain, with the rest obtained from reference TRBV5-6 and TRBJ2-2, is as follows: DAGVTQSPTHLIKTRGQQVTLRCSPKSGHDTVSWYQQALGQGPQFIFQYYEEEERQRGNFPDRFSGHQFPNYSSELNVNALLLGDSALYLCASSWTGGSLTNTGELFFGEGSRLTVL.

The table lists this clone with a count of one. This chain connects TRBV2 to TRBJ2-7; unclear D gene. V lost 4 bases to trimming and J lost 1 base, with 2 bases between them. The CDR3 has 11 amino acids. Germline CDR1 reads SNHLY; CDR2 reads FYNNEI. Written as DNA, the CDR3 is TGTGCCAGCAGTGTTTCCTACGAGCAGTACTTC. Protein product: CASSVSYEQYF. Full variable domain (outside the CDR3, taken from reference TRBV2 and TRBJ2-7): EPEVTQTPSHQVTQMGQEVILRCVPISNHLYFYWYRQILGQKVEFLVSFYNNEISEKSEIFDDQFSVERPDGSNFTLKIRSTKLEDSAMYFCASSVSYEQYFGPGTRLTVT.

V gene TRBV5-1 combines with J gene TRBJ1-2; 8 bases are shared with TRBD1. The CDR3 totals 14 residues. V dropped 2 bases and J dropped 5; count of bases not matched to a gene: 5. Germline values: CDR1 SGHRS, CDR2 YFSETQ. The CDR3 protein is CASSFGGQDYGYTF. The CDR3 region has the DNA TGCGCCAGCAGCTTTGGGGGACAGGATTATGGCTACACCTTC.

The rearrangement joins TRBV6-4 to TRBJ1-3; weak D call: TRBD1 (5 bases). The germline V gene encodes CDR1 MRHNA and CDR2 SNTAGT. V lost 7 bases, J lost 6 bases, and 19 bases lay in between. This CDR3 is 15 amino acids long. The CDR3 sequence is CASTIGDRGENTIYF. CDR3 nucleotides: TGTGCCAGCACAATCGGGGACCGCGGGGAAAACACCATATATTTT.